This is a list of T cell receptor beta chains from one sample in a study of blood T cell repertoires in COVID-19. Assay used: immunoSEQ multiplex PCR; TCRdb lists only in-frame clones, some missing. The profile shows under 200,000 clones, roughly four fifths of them singletons. Sequenced material: peripheral blood. The origin of the receptors is a woman aged 80 or older with COVID-19, enrolled during active disease. The CDR3 runs from the conserved cysteine through the conserved F or W. D genes are given only for firm matches. Rows may omit the clone size; those that give it use once, few, many or a size class.

size,J,D,V,DNA,CDR3
NA,TRBJ2-5,NA,TRBV12-3/TRBV12-4,TGTGCCAGCAGTACACAAGAGACCCAGTACTTC,CASSTQETQYF
few,TRBJ2-7,TRBD1,TRBV7-2,TGTGCCAGCAGCCGTACAGGGGGCGGTGAGCAGTACTTC,CASSRTGGGEQYF
NA,TRBJ2-3,TRBD1,TRBV5-4,TGTGCCAGCAGCTTTCCGAGACAGGGGATTCCAGATACGCAGTATTTT,CASSFPRQGIPDTQYF
NA,TRBJ2-4,TRBD2,TRBV11-2,TGTGCCAGCACCCCAGGACGGGAGCGGGGTGTAGCCAAAAACATTCAGTACTTC,CASTPGRERGVAKNIQYF
NA,TRBJ2-5,NA,TRBV7-3,TGTGCCAGCAGCTTAACAGGACAGGGACGGGAGGCCCAGTACTTC,CASSLTGQGREAQYF
NA,TRBJ1-2,TRBD1,TRBV2,TGTGCCTCCGACAGGGGGCTCGGAGGCTACACCTTC,CASDRGLGGYTF
NA,TRBJ1-4,NA,TRBV5-1,TGCGCCAGCAGCTTGGCCCCCGTGGGAGATGAAAAACTGTTTTTT,CASSLAPVGDEKLFF
NA,TRBJ1-2,NA,TRBV5-1,TGCGCCAGCAGCTTGGCCGGAGGTCATGGCTACACCTTC,CASSLAGGHGYTF
few,TRBJ2-1,NA,TRBV7-9,TGTGCCAGCAGCTTAGACAGTCTCTACAATGAGCAGTTCTTC,CASSLDSLYNEQFF
NA,TRBJ2-7,TRBD2,TRBV18,TGTGCCAGCTCACCGGCTAGCGGCAATTACGAGCAGTACTTC,CASSPASGNYEQYF
NA,TRBJ1-2,NA,TRBV28,TGTGCCATCTCGGCCCCGGGAAACTATGGCTACACCTTC,CAISAPGNYGYTF
NA,TRBJ2-3,TRBD2,TRBV5-5,TGTGCCAGCAGCTTGGGACTAGCGGTTGGAGATACGCAGTATTTT,CASSLGLAVGDTQYF
NA,TRBJ2-5,TRBD2,TRBV14,TGTGCCAGCAGCCGAAGACTAGCGGGCCAAGAGACCCAGTACTTC,CASSRRLAGQETQYF
NA,TRBJ1-2,TRBD1,TRBV5-4,TGTGCCAGCAGCTTTAAACCGGGACAGGGGAGCTACGGCTACACCTTC,CASSFKPGQGSYGYTF
NA,TRBJ2-7,NA,TRBV18,TGTGCCAGCTCACCGTTATCTAGCCCCAGCGAGCAGTACTTC,CASSPLSSPSEQYF
NA,TRBJ2-7,TRBD2,TRBV19,TGTGCCAGTAGCCCTCGGACTAGCGGGGCTTACGAGCAGTACTTC,CASSPRTSGAYEQYF
NA,TRBJ1-2,TRBD1,TRBV3-1/TRBV3-2,TGTGCCAGCAGACAAAGGGCGAGGGGGCTGCGAGGCTATGGCTACACCTTC,CASRQRARGLRGYGYTF
once,TRBJ2-7,NA,TRBV3-1/TRBV3-2,TGTGCCAGCAGCCAATTTATGACGGCGGGCGAGCAGTACTTC,CASSQFMTAGEQYF
few,TRBJ2-1,NA,TRBV6-5,TGTGCCAGCAGTCGGACAAGTCGTGAGCAGTTCTTC,CASSRTSREQFF
NA,TRBJ2-7,NA,TRBV7-9,TGTGCCAGCAGCCCGAGAGGATTTTCTAGCGCCTACGAGCAGTACTTC,CASSPRGFSSAYEQYF
NA,TRBJ1-2,NA,TRBV12-3/TRBV12-4,TGTGCCAGCAGATATCGACAGACCGGTGGCTACACCTTC,CASRYRQTGGYTF
NA,TRBJ1-1,NA,TRBV18,TGTGCCAGCTCTTGGCAGATGAACACTGAAGCTTTCTTT,CASSWQMNTEAFF
NA,TRBJ1-2,NA,TRBV4-3,TGCGCCAGCAGCCAAGATTACGGGACAATGAACTATGGCTACACCTTC,CASSQDYGTMNYGYTF
NA,TRBJ2-5,NA,TRBV7-6,TGTGCCAGCAGCCAACGAACATATGCGGGGACCCAGTACTTC,CASSQRTYAGTQYF
NA,TRBJ1-1,NA,TRBV9,TGTGCCAGCAGCGTAGTCGTAGGGGCACCCACTGAAGCTTTCTTT,CASSVVVGAPTEAFF
NA,TRBJ1-1,TRBD1,TRBV3-1/TRBV3-2,TGTGCCAGCAGCCAAGGGTTCGGACAGGGACACCCTGAAGCTTTCTTT,CASSQGFGQGHPEAFF
NA,TRBJ1-5,NA,TRBV10-3,TGTGCCATCAGTGAGTTAGGAGGAAGATCAAATCAGCCCCAGCATTTT,CAISELGGRSNQPQHF
few,TRBJ1-1,NA,TRBV28,TGTGCCAGCAGTTGGGGCGGGAACCTGAACACTGAAGCTTTCTTT,CASSWGGNLNTEAFF
few,TRBJ2-3,TRBD2,TRBV30,TGTGCCTGGGCGTTACTAGCGGGAGGGCCCCTTTCTAGCACAGATACGCAGTATTTT,CAWALLAGGPLSSTDTQYF
few,TRBJ1-2,TRBD1,TRBV28,TGTGCCAGCAGGAAGACAGGGGTGGCCAACTATGGCTACACCTTC,CASRKTGVANYGYTF
few,TRBJ2-2,NA,TRBV14,TGTGCCAGCAGCCAAGCCCTAGAAGGGGAGCTGTTTTTT,CASSQALEGELFF
NA,TRBJ2-2,NA,TRBV19,TGTGCCAGTAGTACCATCGGGATACAAACCGGGGAGCTGTTTTTT,CASSTIGIQTGELFF
NA,TRBJ2-2,TRBD1,TRBV2,TGTGCCAGCAGCCAAAAGGACAGGGGGCCGGCCGGGGAGCTGTTTTTT,CASSQKDRGPAGELFF
few,TRBJ2-3,TRBD1,TRBV24-1,TGTGCCACCAGCCTGGGACAGGGGGCCACAGATACGCAGTATTTT,CATSLGQGATDTQYF
NA,TRBJ1-3,TRBD1,TRBV15,TGTGCCACCAGCACCCGTCGACAGGGGAGTACTGGAAACACCATATATTTT,CATSTRRQGSTGNTIYF
NA,TRBJ1-3,NA,TRBV5-4,TGTGCCAGCAGCTCCGGACGGGACTCTGGAAACACCATATATTTT,CASSSGRDSGNTIYF
NA,TRBJ1-2,TRBD1,TRBV19,TGTGCCACCCAGGGGGCTACCTATGGCTACACCTTC,CATQGATYGYTF
NA,TRBJ1-1,NA,TRBV12-3/TRBV12-4,TGTGCCAGCAGTTTTATGGGCGCAGAAGCTTTCTTT,CASSFMGAEAFF
NA,TRBJ1-6,TRBD1,TRBV18,TGTGCCAGCTCACCAATACAGGGGGCGGGTAATTCACCCCTCCACTTT,CASSPIQGAGNSPLHF
NA,TRBJ2-5,TRBD2,TRBV19,TGTGCCAGTAGTTCCGGCGGGGGGGCTGAGACCCAGTACTTC,CASSSGGGAETQYF
once,TRBJ2-3,NA,TRBV5-5,TGTGCCAGCAGCTGGGCCCTCACAGATACGCAGTATTTT,CASSWALTDTQYF
few,TRBJ1-6,NA,TRBV3-1/TRBV3-2,TGTGCCAGCAGCCAACGGGGACTTTCACCCCTCCACTTT,CASSQRGLSPLHF
few,TRBJ1-2,TRBD1,TRBV18,TGTGCCAGCTCCCCTACGACAGGGGACTATGGCTACACCTTC,CASSPTTGDYGYTF
NA,TRBJ2-5,NA,TRBV6-5,TGTGCCAGCAGTGACTCTGGGCAAATCCAAGAGACCCAGTACTTC,CASSDSGQIQETQYF
NA,TRBJ2-7,TRBD1,TRBV20-1,TGCAGTGCAGGGACAGTATACGAGCAGTACTTC,CSAGTVYEQYF
NA,TRBJ2-1,TRBD2,TRBV19,TGTGCCAGTAGTAGGAGCGGGAGTTACAATGAGCAGTTCTTC,CASSRSGSYNEQFF
few,TRBJ1-2,NA,TRBV18,TGTGCCAGCTCACCAAGGGCAGCGGTGGATGGCTACACCTTC,CASSPRAAVDGYTF
once,TRBJ1-2,NA,TRBV7-9,TGTGCCAGCAGCTTAGCGAGTAGTGGCTACACCTTC,CASSLASSGYTF
NA,TRBJ2-1,NA,TRBV6-1,TGTGCCAGCAGTGAAGGGTGGAGGGCCATCAATGAGCAGTTCTTC,CASSEGWRAINEQFF
NA,TRBJ2-1,NA,TRBV5-1,TGCGCCAGCAGCTTGGTGTTGATCGGGGCCGGGGGATACAATGAGCAGTTCTTC,CASSLVLIGAGGYNEQFF
NA,TRBJ1-1,NA,TRBV12-3/TRBV12-4,TGTGCCAGCAGTCCGGACTGGAACACTGAAGCTTTCTTT,CASSPDWNTEAFF
NA,TRBJ2-7,TRBD1,TRBV7-2,TGTGCCAGCAGCCCGTGGACAGGGGAGACCTACGAGCAGTACTTC,CASSPWTGETYEQYF